This TCR beta chain was recorded in a study of beta chain features in type 1 diabetes. Study findings and constraints: For patients and controls alike, PCR might favor shorter templates to the same degree. People with Type 1 diabetes carried modestly yet significantly shorter TCRB CDR3s in all four CD4+ subsets.

Reverse transcribing all isolated RNA meant expressed TCRB transcripts were sequenced. Method: immunoSEQ multiplex PCR; TCRdb's copy keeps in-frame clones and lacks some. The sample lists under 300,000 clones, about 14% occurring once. Every donor had blood drawn once into heparin, approximately 0.11 L on average. Sorting gave populations that all exceeded 95% purity. To note about this clone: Its antigen is not known.

Specimen: naive CD4+ T cells from blood. This TCR came from a man between 25 and 39 years old with type 1 diabetes.

The CDR3 region is CASSLYRGLMDEQFF. The CDR3 nucleotides are TGTGCCAGCAGCTTATACAGGGGGTTAATGGATGAGCAGTTCTTC. The chain employs TRBV7-9 and TRBJ2-1; 8 nucleotides align to TRBD1. The CDR3 covers 15 residues. With 2 bases clipped from V and 8 bases from J, the junction kept 8 bases outside the gene matches. The germline gives CDR1 SEHNR, CDR2 FQNEAQ (reference sequence).